This T cell receptor (beta chain) was captured by sequencing in a study of T cell responses to AZD1222 COVID-19 vaccine. Germline trimming cut 7 bases from V and 4 bases from J; bases unmatched to any gene: 9. Germline CDR1 MDHEN, CDR2 SYDVKM. The CDR3 sequence is 16 residues long. Profiled with immunoSEQ multiplex PCR; TCRdb holds only in-frame clones, not every one. The sample has some 150,000 clones, approximately 90% seen once. The V and J genes are TRBV28 and TRBJ2-7; TRBD2 agrees at 14 bases. The source is an adult in good health. The sample in question was peripheral blood, obtained on day 0 of AZD1222 vaccination. CDR3 sequence: CASIGGTSGSLYEQYF. The CDR3 DNA reads as TGTGCCAGCATCGGGGGGACTAGCGGGAGTCTGTACGAGCAGTACTTC.